This is a list of T cell receptor beta chains from one sample in a study of blood T cell repertoires in COVID-19. TCRdb's table, derived via immunoSEQ multiplex PCR, lists solely in-frame clones and lacks some. Counted here are over 250,000 clones, 86% occurring once; the ten biggest clones make up about an eighth. Sequenced: peripheral blood. These receptors all stem from a woman aged 70-85 years with COVID-19, enrolled during active disease. Both conserved end residues are part of each CDR3. A D gene is named only where the DNA matches it firmly. Clone size is given for some rows only: seen once, a few or many times, or a class if the clone is expanded.

clone_size	v_call	d_call	j_call	cdr3_nt	cdr3_aa
.	TRBV6-5	.	TRBJ2-3	TGTGCCAGCAGCGACCAGGGACTCTACACAGATACGCAGTATTTT	CASSDQGLYTDTQYF
once	TRBV2	TRBD1	TRBJ1-4	TGTGCCAGCAGTTCGACAGGGGGTGAGGAAAAACTGTTTTTT	CASSSTGGEEKLFF
.	TRBV9	.	TRBJ2-1	TGTGCCAGCAGCGTAGACAGGTTAACCTACAATGAGCAGTTCTTC	CASSVDRLTYNEQFF
few	TRBV4-1	.	TRBJ2-2	TGCGCCAGCAGCCAGGCCTCAGAGGTCGGGGAGCTGTTTTTT	CASSQASEVGELFF
.	TRBV5-1	TRBD1	TRBJ1-1	TGCGCCAGCAGCCCGGACAGGGCGAACACTGAAGCTTTCTTT	CASSPDRANTEAFF
.	TRBV28	TRBD1	TRBJ2-4	TGTGCCAGCAGCACCGCCAGGGGGCTATTAGCCAAAAACATTCAGTACTTC	CASSTARGLLAKNIQYF
.	TRBV30	.	TRBJ1-5	TGTGCCTGGAGTGCCCTCACGGTGGATCAGCCCCAGCATTTT	CAWSALTVDQPQHF
once	TRBV7-8	TRBD2	TRBJ2-5	TGTGCCAGCAGCTTAGAGACTAGCGGGGGCTTTAACAGAGAGACCCAGTACTTC	CASSLETSGGFNRETQYF
.	TRBV5-1	.	TRBJ1-2	TGCGCCAGCAGCTCCTCACCAGGGATTTGGGATGGCTACACCTTC	CASSSSPGIWDGYTF
.	TRBV9	TRBD1	TRBJ1-1	TGTGCCAGCAACGTACAGGGGGACACTGAAGCTTTCTTT	CASNVQGDTEAFF
once	TRBV28	.	TRBJ2-7	TGTGCCAGCGTAGATCACTACGAGCAGTACTTC	CASVDHYEQYF
.	TRBV19	.	TRBJ2-4	TGTGCCAGTAGGGGGAGTGGAAGGGCCAAAAACATTCAGTACTTC	CASRGSGRAKNIQYF
.	TRBV12-3/TRBV12-4	.	TRBJ1-5	TGTGCCAGCAGTCCCAACCAGGTTCAGCCCCAGCATTTT	CASSPNQVQPQHF
.	TRBV5-6	.	TRBJ1-2	TGTGCCAGCAGCTTGGGGAGCGGACGATTTAACTATGGCTACACCTTC	CASSLGSGRFNYGYTF
once	TRBV19	TRBD1	TRBJ1-5	TGTGCCAGTAGTATGGGACAGGGGTTCAATCAGCCCCAGCATTTT	CASSMGQGFNQPQHF
.	TRBV5-1	.	TRBJ1-2	TGCGCCACCTCCGCGACAGGAAACTATGGCTACACCTTC	CATSATGNYGYTF
.	TRBV12-3/TRBV12-4	.	TRBJ1-1	TGTGCCAGCAGCTCCACCGGGAGGGGAGCTTTCTTT	CASSSTGRGAFF
.	TRBV11-2	TRBD1	TRBJ1-2	TGTGCCAGCAGCTCCGATTGGACAGGGAGGTCTGGCTACACCTTC	CASSSDWTGRSGYTF
.	TRBV7-9	.	TRBJ1-2	TGTGCCAGCAGCCTCGGGAGCTATGGCTACACCTTC	CASSLGSYGYTF
.	TRBV5-1	.	TRBJ1-1	TGCGCCAGCAGCTTGTACCAGGGTCCCACTGAAGCTTTCTTT	CASSLYQGPTEAFF
.	TRBV13	TRBD2	TRBJ2-1	TGTGCCAGCAGCTCCGCCGGCGCGGGGGTTTATTACAATGAGCAGTTCTTC	CASSSAGAGVYYNEQFF
once	TRBV5-5	TRBD1	TRBJ1-6	TGTGCCAGCAGCTTGGACGTGACAGGGGCGGATTCACCCCTCCACTTT	CASSLDVTGADSPLHF
.	TRBV4-1	.	TRBJ1-2	TGCGCCAGCAGCATTGGCCCCAGGACTTCTAACTATGGCTACACCTTC	CASSIGPRTSNYGYTF